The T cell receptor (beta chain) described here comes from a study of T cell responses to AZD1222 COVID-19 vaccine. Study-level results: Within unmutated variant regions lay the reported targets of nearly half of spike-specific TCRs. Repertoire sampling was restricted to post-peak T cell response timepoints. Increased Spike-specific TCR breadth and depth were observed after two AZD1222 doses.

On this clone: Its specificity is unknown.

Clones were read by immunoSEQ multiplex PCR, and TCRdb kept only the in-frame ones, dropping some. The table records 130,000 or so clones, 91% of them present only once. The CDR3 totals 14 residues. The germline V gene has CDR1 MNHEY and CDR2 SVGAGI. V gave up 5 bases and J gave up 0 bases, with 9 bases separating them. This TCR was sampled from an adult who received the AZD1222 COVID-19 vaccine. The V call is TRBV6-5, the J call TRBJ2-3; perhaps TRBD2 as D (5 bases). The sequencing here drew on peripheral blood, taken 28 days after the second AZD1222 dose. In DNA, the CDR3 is TGTGCCAGCAGTCGCGGGCTTAGCACAGATACGCAGTATTTT. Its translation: CASSRGLSTDTQYF.